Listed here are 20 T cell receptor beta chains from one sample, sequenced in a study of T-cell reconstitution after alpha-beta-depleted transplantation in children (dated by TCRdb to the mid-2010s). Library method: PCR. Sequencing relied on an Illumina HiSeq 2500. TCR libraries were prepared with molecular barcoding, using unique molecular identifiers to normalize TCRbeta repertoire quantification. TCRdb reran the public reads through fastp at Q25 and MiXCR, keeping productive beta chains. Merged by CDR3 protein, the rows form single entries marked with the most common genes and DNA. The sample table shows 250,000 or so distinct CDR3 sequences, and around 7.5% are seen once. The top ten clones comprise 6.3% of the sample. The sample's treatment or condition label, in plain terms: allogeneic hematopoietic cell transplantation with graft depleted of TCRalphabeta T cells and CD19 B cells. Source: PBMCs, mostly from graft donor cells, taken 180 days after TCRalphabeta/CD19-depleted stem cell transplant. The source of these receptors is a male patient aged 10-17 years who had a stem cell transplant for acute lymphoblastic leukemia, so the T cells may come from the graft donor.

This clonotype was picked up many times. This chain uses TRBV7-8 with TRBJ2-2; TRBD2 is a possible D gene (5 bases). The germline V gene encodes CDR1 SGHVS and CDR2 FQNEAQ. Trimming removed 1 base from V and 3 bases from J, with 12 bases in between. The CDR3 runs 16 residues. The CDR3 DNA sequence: TGTGCCAGCAGCTTAGATCGCGGCGGGTACACCGGGGAGCTGTTTTTT. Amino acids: CASSLDRGGYTGELFF.

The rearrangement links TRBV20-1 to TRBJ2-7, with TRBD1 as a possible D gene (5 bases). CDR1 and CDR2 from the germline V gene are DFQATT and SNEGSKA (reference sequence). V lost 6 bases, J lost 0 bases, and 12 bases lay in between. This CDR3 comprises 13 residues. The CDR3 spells CSAFTGSSYEQYF. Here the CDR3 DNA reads TGCAGTGCCTTCACAGGAAGCTCCTACGAGCAGTACTTC.

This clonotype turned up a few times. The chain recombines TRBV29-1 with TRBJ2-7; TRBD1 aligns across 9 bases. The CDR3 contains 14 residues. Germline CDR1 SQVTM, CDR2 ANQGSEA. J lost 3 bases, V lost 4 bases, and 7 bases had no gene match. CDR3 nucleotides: TGCAGCGTTGTATACAGGGGGCCTGACTACGAGCAGTACTTC. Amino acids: CSVVYRGPDYEQYF.

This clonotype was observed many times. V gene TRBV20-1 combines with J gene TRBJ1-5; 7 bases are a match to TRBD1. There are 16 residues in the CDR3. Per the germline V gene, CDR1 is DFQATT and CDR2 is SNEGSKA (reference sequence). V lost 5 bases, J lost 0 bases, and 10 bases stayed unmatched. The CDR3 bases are TGCAGTGCTGAATCCGGGACAGCTACTAGCAATCAGCCCCAGCATTTT. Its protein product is CSAESGTATSNQPQHF.

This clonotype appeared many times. The chain's CDR3 is CASSPSPQAYYGYTF. The CDR3 DNA is TGCGCCAGCAGCCCGAGCCCCCAGGCCTACTATGGCTACACCTTC. The genes are TRBV5-1 and TRBJ1-2; D is uncertain. Trimming shortened V by 4 bases and J by 3 bases, and 16 bases separated the two germline ends. Looked up from germline, CDR1 is SGHRS and CDR2 is YFSETQ. The CDR3 contains 15 residues.

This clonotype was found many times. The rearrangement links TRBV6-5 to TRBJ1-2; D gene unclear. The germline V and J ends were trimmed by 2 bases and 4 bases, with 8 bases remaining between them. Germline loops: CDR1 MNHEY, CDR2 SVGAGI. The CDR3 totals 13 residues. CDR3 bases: TGTGCCAGCAGTTACAATCCCAGCTATGGCTACACCTTC. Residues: CASSYNPSYGYTF.

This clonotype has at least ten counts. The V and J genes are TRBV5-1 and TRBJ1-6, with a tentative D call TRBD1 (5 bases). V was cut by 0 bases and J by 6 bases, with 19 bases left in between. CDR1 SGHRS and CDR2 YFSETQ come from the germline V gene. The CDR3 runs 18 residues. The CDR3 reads CASSLEDPRGAPNSPLHF. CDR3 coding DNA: TGCGCCAGCAGCTTGGAGGACCCCAGAGGGGCCCCTAATTCACCCCTCCACTTT.

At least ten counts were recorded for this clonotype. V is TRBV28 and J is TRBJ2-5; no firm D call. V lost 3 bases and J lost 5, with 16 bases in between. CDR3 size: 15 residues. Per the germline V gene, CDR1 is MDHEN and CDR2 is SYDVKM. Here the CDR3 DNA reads TGTGCCAGCAGTTTGGAGACTTCACCCGCGGAGACCCAGTACTTC. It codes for CASSLETSPAETQYF.

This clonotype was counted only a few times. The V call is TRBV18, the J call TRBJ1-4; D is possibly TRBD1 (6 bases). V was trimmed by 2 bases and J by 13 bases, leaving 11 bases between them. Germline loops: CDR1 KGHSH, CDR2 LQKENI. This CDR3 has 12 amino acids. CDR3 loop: CASSPSGTRLFF. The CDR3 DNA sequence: TGTGCCAGCTCACCATCCGGGACAAGACTGTTTTTT.

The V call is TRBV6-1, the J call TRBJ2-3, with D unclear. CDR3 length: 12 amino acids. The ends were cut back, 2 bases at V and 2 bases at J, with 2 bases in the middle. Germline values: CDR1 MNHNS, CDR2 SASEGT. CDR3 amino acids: CASSEPTDTQYF. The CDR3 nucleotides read TGTGCCAGCAGTGAACCCACAGATACGCAGTATTTT.

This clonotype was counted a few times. Here the CDR3 reads CASSQVGGVTGELFF. The CDR3 bases are TGTGCCAGCAGCCAAGTAGGAGGGGTAACCGGGGAGCTGTTTTTT. The gene calls are TRBV3-1 and TRBJ2-2; a weak D match, TRBD2 (6 bases). This CDR3 comprises 15 residues. Trimming pared 1 base from V and 5 bases from J, leaving 11 bases between. The germline V gene encodes CDR1 LGHDT and CDR2 YNNKEL (reference sequence).

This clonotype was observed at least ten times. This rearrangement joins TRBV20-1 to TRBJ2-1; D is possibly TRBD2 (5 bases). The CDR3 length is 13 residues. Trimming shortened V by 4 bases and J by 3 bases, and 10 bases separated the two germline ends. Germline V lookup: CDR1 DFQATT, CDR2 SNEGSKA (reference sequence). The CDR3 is CSAKTGFYNEQFF. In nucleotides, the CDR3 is TGCAGTGCTAAAACGGGATTCTACAATGAGCAGTTCTTC.

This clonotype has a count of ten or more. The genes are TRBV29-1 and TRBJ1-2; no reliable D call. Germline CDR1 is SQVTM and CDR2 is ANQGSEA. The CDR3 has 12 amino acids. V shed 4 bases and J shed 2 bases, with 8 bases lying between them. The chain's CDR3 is CSVGGFNYGYTF. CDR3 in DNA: TGCAGCGTTGGCGGTTTCAACTATGGCTACACCTTC.

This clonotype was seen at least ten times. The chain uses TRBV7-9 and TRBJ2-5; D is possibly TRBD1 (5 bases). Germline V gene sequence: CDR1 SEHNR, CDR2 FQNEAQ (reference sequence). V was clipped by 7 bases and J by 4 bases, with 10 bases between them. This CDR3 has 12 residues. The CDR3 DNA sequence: TGTGCCAGCACCCAGGGCGGAGAGACCCAGTACTTC. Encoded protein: CASTQGGETQYF.

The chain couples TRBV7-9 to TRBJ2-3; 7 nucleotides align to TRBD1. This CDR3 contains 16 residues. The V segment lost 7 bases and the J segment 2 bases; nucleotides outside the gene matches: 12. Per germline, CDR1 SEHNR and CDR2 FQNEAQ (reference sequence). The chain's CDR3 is CASTLGETGFTDTQYF. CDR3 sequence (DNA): TGTGCCAGCACCCTTGGGGAGACAGGGTTCACAGATACGCAGTATTTT.

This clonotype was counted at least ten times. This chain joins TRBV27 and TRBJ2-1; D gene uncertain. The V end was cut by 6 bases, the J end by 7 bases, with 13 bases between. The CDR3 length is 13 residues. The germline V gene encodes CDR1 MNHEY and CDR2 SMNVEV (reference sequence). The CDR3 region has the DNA TGTGCCAGCAGCCCTCGAGCTGGGAATGAGCAGTTCTTC. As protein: CASSPRAGNEQFF.

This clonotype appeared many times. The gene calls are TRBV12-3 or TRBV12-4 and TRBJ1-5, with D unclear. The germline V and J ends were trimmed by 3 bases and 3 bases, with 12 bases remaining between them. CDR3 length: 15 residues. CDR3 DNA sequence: TGTGCCAGCAGTTTTACTCCCGAGGTCAATCAGCCCCAGCATTTT. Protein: CASSFTPEVNQPQHF.

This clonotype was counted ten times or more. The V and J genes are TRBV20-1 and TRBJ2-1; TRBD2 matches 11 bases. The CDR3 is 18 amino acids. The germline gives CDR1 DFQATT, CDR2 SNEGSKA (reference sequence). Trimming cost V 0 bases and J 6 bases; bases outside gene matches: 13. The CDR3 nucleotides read TGCAGTGCTAGAGATAGCTCTCTAGCGGGGGGCGGGGGCAATGAGCAGTTCTTC. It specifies CSARDSSLAGGGGNEQFF.

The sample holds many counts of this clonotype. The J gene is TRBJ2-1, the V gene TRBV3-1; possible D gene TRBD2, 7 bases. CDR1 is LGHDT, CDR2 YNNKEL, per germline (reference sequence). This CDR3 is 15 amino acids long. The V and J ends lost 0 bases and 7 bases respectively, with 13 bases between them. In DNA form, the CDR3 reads TGTGCCAGCAGCCAAGATCTCGGGGGGCTAAATGAGCAGTTCTTC. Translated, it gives CASSQDLGGLNEQFF.

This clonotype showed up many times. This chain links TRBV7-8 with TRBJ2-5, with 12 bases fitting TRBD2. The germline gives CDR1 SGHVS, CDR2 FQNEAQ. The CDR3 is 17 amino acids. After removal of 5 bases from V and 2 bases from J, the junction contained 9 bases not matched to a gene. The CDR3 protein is CASSRAASGGGQETQYF. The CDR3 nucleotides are TGTGCCAGCAGCCGGGCGGCTAGCGGGGGGGGACAAGAGACCCAGTACTTC.